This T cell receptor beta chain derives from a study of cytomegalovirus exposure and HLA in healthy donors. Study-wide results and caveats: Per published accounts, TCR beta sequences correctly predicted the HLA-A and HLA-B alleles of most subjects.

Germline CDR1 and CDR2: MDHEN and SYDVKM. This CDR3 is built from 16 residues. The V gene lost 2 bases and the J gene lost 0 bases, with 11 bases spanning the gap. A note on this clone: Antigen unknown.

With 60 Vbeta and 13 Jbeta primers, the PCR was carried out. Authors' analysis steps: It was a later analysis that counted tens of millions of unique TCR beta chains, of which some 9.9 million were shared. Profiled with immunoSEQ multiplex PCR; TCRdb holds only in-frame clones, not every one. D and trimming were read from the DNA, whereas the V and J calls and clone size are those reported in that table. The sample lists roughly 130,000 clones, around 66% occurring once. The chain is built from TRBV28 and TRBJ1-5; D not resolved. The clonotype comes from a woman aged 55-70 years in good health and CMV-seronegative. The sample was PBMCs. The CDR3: CASSLPLAGSNQPQHF. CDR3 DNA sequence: TGTGCCAGCAGTTTACCCCTGGCGGGTAGCAATCAGCCCCAGCATTTT.